The 26 T cell receptor beta chains below come from one sample, sequenced in a study of regulatory and conventional T cells in RAG deficiency. Regulatory T cells were sorted from blood as CD4+ CD25-high CD127-low cells. TCRdb's copy holds only in-frame clones and misses some; the assay was immunoSEQ multiplex PCR. The sample has over 10,000 clones, roughly 94% seen once. These same records also appear under a second study, on regulatory T cells. From that second work: Primers: 52 TRBV forward and 13 TRBJ reverse.

Specimen: CD127- CD25+ CD4+ Tregs sorted from blood. Receptors were obtained from a human donor in good health.

CDR3 sequence (DNA): TGTGCCAGCAGCCCCGTTTCGCCCTCGGACAGGGGGCTAACCTACGAGCAGTACTTC. This translates into CASSPVSPSDRGLTYEQYF. The genes are TRBV7-9 and TRBJ2-7, with TRBD1 identical over 11 bases. The CDR3 covers 19 residues. CDR1 SEHNR and CDR2 FQNEAQ come from the germline V gene (reference sequence). Germline trimming cut 5 bases from V and 2 bases from J; bases unmatched to any gene: 17.

Worth noting for this clone: A junction boundary mismatches the germline segment, possibly from a read error. V is TRBV10-1 and J is TRBJ2-2, with 15 bases fitting TRBD2. CDR1 is WNHNN, CDR2 SYGVQD, per germline (reference sequence). The CDR3 spans 18 residues. The CDR3 region is CASSEGLAGGPKTGELFF. In DNA, the CDR3 is TGCGCCAGCAGTGAGGGACTAGCGGGGGGGCCGAAGACCGGGGAGCTGTTTTTT.

The chain joins TRBV10-2 to TRBJ1-5, with D tentatively TRBD1 (5 bases). Germline CDR1 is WSHSY and CDR2 is SAAADI. The CDR3 has 13 amino acids. The V gene lost 4 bases and the J gene lost 9 bases, with 13 bases spanning the gap. This chain's CDR3 is CASSATRGTPQHF. Here the CDR3 DNA reads TGCGCCAGCAGTGCCACGCGGGGGACGCCCCAGCATTTT.

The genes are TRBV11-2 and TRBJ1-1, with 8 nucleotides matching TRBD1. This CDR3 is 12 amino acids long. V dropped 8 bases and J dropped 4; count of bases not matched to a gene: 3. Germline loops: CDR1 SGHAT, CDR2 FQNNGV. Here the CDR3 DNA reads TGTGCCAGCGGGGACAGGCTCACTGAAGCTTTCTTT. Residues: CASGDRLTEAFF.

The chain has TRBV20-1 and TRBJ1-1; D is unclear. The CDR3 sequence is 11 residues long. Per the germline V gene, CDR1 is DFQATT and CDR2 is SNEGSKA (reference sequence). V lost 4 bases to trimming and J lost 3 bases, with 6 bases between them. As DNA, the CDR3 is TGCAGTGCTATGTTCTACACTGAAGCTTTCTTT. Its protein is CSAMFYTEAFF.

The J gene is TRBJ1-1, the V gene TRBV19; D remains ambiguous. The CDR3 runs 14 residues. V shed 3 bases and J shed 1 base, with 9 bases lying between them. From germline, CDR1 is LNHDA and CDR2 SQIVND (reference sequence). The CDR3 reads CASSILAPNTEAFF. As DNA, the CDR3 is TGTGCCAGTAGTATTTTGGCACCGAACACTGAAGCTTTCTTT.

This chain links TRBV30 with TRBJ2-7, with a tentative D call TRBD1 (5 bases). With 1 base removed from V and 2 bases from J, the gap between germline ends came to 9 bases. The CDR3 totals 13 residues. Germline lookup yields CDR1 GTSNPN and CDR2 SVGIG (reference sequence). CDR3 coding DNA: TGTGCCTGGAGTGGGGGCCTCGCCTACGAGCAGTACTTC. Residues: CAWSGGLAYEQYF.

V and J are TRBV5-1 and TRBJ2-3; no reliable D call. In germline, CDR1 is SGHRS, CDR2 YFSETQ. Trimming cost V 4 bases and J 0 bases, with 6 bases left between them. The CDR3 contains 13 residues. The CDR3 bases are TGCGCCAGCAGCGTCGCGAGCACAGATACGCAGTATTTT. It translates to CASSVASTDTQYF.

The gene calls are TRBV7-9 and TRBJ2-5; 10 bases are shared with TRBD1. The CDR3 runs 14 residues. Germline V gene data show CDR1 as SEHNR and CDR2 as FQNEAQ (reference sequence). V was clipped by 4 bases and J by 5 bases; unmatched bases: 4. As DNA, the CDR3 is TGTGCCAGCAGCTCCCTGGACAGGGGGGAGACCCAGTACTTC. This translates into CASSSLDRGETQYF.

V gene TRBV5-1 combines with J gene TRBJ2-4; tentative D call: TRBD1 (6 bases). The CDR3 runs to 14 residues. CDR1 is SGHRS and CDR2 is YFSETQ in the germline V gene. Trimming took 2 bases from V and 2 from J, leaving 8 bases between them. The CDR3 sequence: CASSFQGTKNIQYF. The DNA for the CDR3 is TGCGCCAGCAGCTTCCAGGGGACCAAAAACATTCAGTACTTC.

Only one count was recorded for this clone. This sequence joins TRBV5-1 and TRBJ1-2, with D perhaps matching TRBD1 (5 bases). This CDR3 spans 15 amino acids. The germline V gene encodes CDR1 SGHRS and CDR2 YFSETQ. The germline V and J ends were trimmed by 2 bases and 4 bases, with 15 bases remaining between them. In DNA, the CDR3 is TGCGCCAGCAGCTTCCTCCGGGGGGGTACCTATGGCTACACCTTC. It encodes CASSFLRGGTYGYTF.

CDR3 protein: CATSRSYNSPLHF. The CDR3 DNA follows: TGTGCCACCAGCCGCTCCTATAATTCACCCCTCCACTTT. The chain is built from TRBV15 and TRBJ1-6; no clear D. V shed 5 bases and J shed 0 bases, with 2 bases lying between them. The CDR3 length is 13 residues. Germline values: CDR1 LNHNV, CDR2 YYDKDF (reference sequence).

In this sample, this clone turned up once. This chain joins TRBV25-1 and TRBJ1-2, with a tentative D call TRBD1 (6 bases). V gave up 6 bases and J gave up 3 bases, with 17 bases separating them. The CDR3 is made up of 15 amino acids. Germline values: CDR1 MGHDK, CDR2 SYGVNS. The CDR3 is CASSSTGQADYGYTF. CDR3 sequence (DNA): TGTGCCAGCAGCTCGACAGGCCAGGCCGACTATGGCTACACCTTC.

This chain uses TRBV10-3 with TRBJ1-1, with a weak D call TRBD1 (5 bases). V was cut by 10 bases and J by 3 bases, with 9 bases left in between. The CDR3 spans 11 residues. From germline, CDR1 is ENHRY and CDR2 SYGVKD. The CDR3 sequence is CATATDTEAFF. CDR3 sequence (DNA): TGTGCCACCGCGACAGACACTGAAGCTTTCTTT.

The chain uses TRBV7-7 and TRBJ2-5; D call uncertain. Deletions cut 1 base from V and 9 bases from J, with 12 bases between. CDR1 and CDR2 from the germline V gene are SSHAT and FNYEAQ (reference sequence). The CDR3 totals 13 residues. The CDR3 bases are TGTGCCAGCAGCTTAGAGCTGGGCCGAGCCCAGTACTTC. Amino acids: CASSLELGRAQYF.

The chain joins TRBV5-1 to TRBJ1-1, with TRBD1 identical over 7 bases. Unmatched junction bases numbered 7, after V lost 6 bases and J lost 2 bases. There are 14 residues in the CDR3. Per germline, CDR1 SGHRS and CDR2 YFSETQ. For the CDR3, the DNA is TGCGCCAGCACCTGGGGGACAGTAAACACTGAAGCTTTCTTT. Protein: CASTWGTVNTEAFF.

For this clone: In the same sample, other DNA sequences code for this CDR3. The CDR3 coding sequence is TGCGCCAGCAGCCAAGGATGGTCGGCCAGGAAAATCCATTCACCCCTCCACTTT. Protein product: CASSQGWSARKIHSPLHF. V is TRBV4-1 and J is TRBJ1-6; D unclear. V lost 1 base to trimming and J lost 8 bases, with 21 bases between them. This CDR3 comprises 18 residues. The V gene's germline CDR1 is MGHRA and CDR2 YSYEKL.

This CDR3 is CASSPYSNEKLFF. The CDR3 nucleotides are TGTGCCAGCAGTCCCTACTCTAATGAAAAACTGTTTTTT. The V call is TRBV6-6, the J call TRBJ1-4; D is unclear. This CDR3 contains 13 residues. Trimming removed 5 bases from V and 3 bases from J, with 7 bases in between. Per germline, CDR1 MNHNY and CDR2 SVGAGI (reference sequence).

V usage is TRBV6-1 and J usage is TRBJ1-2, with TRBD1 as a possible D gene (5 bases). The germline gives CDR1 MNHNS, CDR2 SASEGT. V was trimmed by 4 bases and J by 2 bases, leaving 14 bases between them. This CDR3 is 15 amino acids long. CDR3 loop: CASSVGGGTNYGYTF. The CDR3 DNA sequence: TGTGCCAGCAGTGTTGGGGGAGGGACCAACTATGGCTACACCTTC.

The rearrangement uses TRBV5-4 and TRBJ1-1; D is perhaps TRBD1 (6 bases). The germline gives CDR1 SGHNT, CDR2 YYREEE (reference sequence). Trimming pared 5 bases from V and 1 base from J, leaving 9 bases between. The CDR3 runs to 13 residues. The CDR3 nucleotides are TGTGCCAGCAGGGACAGTCGGAACACTGAAGCTTTCTTT. Its protein is CASRDSRNTEAFF.

This clone has a single count. The chain combines TRBV7-3 with TRBJ1-1; D is undetermined. This CDR3 contains 13 residues. Between the trimmed V and J ends, which lost 5 bases and 4 bases, there was a span of 11 bases. CDR1 and CDR2 from the germline V gene are SGHTA and FQGTGA. CDR3 sequence reads: CASSPSPGTEAFF. CDR3 sequence (DNA): TGTGCCAGCAGCCCGTCCCCGGGCACTGAAGCTTTCTTT.

The chain couples TRBV27 to TRBJ2-5; D unclear. This CDR3 is 14 amino acids long. The germline CDR1 and CDR2 sequences are MNHEY and SMNVEV (reference sequence). The V end lost 5 bases, the J end lost 3 bases, and 13 bases lay between the germline ends. CDR3 loop: CASSIGLREETQYF. CDR3 DNA: TGTGCCAGCAGTATCGGTCTTCGGGAAGAGACCCAGTACTTC.

This chain joins TRBV5-1 and TRBJ2-3, with 7 positions matching TRBD2. The CDR3 has 18 residues. V lost 4 bases, J lost 0 bases, and 14 bases stayed unmatched. Germline CDR1 is SGHRS and CDR2 is YFSETQ. CDR3 sequence: CASSGRAPRPFSTDTQYF. CDR3 coding DNA: TGCGCCAGCAGCGGGAGGGCCCCCCGTCCTTTTAGCACAGATACGCAGTATTTT.

The J gene is TRBJ2-1, the V gene TRBV5-1; 11 bases are shared with TRBD2. The CDR3 contains 16 residues. V dropped 4 bases and J dropped 3; count of bases not matched to a gene: 6. Germline V lookup: CDR1 SGHRS, CDR2 YFSETQ. The CDR3 nucleotides are TGCGCCAGCAGCGTTACTAGCGGGGGATACTACAATGAGCAGTTCTTC. This encodes CASSVTSGGYYNEQFF.

The chain recombines TRBV5-1 with TRBJ1-6; no definite D call. The CDR3 extends over 16 amino acids. The V gene lost 3 bases and the J gene lost 3 bases, with 13 bases spanning the gap. From germline, CDR1 is SGHRS and CDR2 YFSETQ. CDR3 sequence: CASSSGSLNYNSPLHF. In DNA, the CDR3 is TGCGCCAGCAGCTCCGGGTCCCTTAACTATAATTCACCCCTCCACTTT.

This clone was recorded once. The rearrangement uses TRBV25-1 and TRBJ1-6; possibly TRBD1 for D (5 bases). Per the germline V gene, CDR1 is MGHDK and CDR2 is SYGVNS. This CDR3 comprises 15 residues. Trimming removed 5 bases at V and 9 bases at J, with 17 bases between. The CDR3: CASSLSLPGGSPLHF. The DNA for the CDR3 is TGTGCCAGCAGTTTATCGCTACCGGGGGGTTCACCCCTCCACTTT.